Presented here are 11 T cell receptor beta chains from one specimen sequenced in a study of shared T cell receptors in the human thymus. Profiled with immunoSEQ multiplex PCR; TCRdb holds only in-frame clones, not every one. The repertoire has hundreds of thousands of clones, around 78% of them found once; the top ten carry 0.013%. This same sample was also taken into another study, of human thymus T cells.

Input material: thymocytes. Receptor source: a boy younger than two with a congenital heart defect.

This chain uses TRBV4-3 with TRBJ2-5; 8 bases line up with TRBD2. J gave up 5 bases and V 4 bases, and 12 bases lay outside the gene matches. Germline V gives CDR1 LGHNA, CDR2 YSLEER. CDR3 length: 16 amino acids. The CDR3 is CASSPGTRVVGETQYF. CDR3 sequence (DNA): TGCGCCAGCAGCCCCGGGACTAGGGTCGTAGGGGAGACCCAGTACTTC.

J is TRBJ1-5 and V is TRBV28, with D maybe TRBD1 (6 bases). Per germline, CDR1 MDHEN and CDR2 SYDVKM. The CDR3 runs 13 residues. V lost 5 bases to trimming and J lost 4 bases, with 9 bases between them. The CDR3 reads CASSPQGNQPQHF. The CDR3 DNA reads TGTGCCAGCAGTCCCCAGGGGAATCAGCCCCAGCATTTT.

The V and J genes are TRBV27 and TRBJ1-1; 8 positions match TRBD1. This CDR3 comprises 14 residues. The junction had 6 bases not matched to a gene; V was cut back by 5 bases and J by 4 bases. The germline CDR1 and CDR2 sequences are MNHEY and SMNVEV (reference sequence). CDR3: CASSPLTGGTEAFF. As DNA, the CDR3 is TGTGCCAGCAGTCCGCTTACAGGGGGCACTGAAGCTTTCTTT.

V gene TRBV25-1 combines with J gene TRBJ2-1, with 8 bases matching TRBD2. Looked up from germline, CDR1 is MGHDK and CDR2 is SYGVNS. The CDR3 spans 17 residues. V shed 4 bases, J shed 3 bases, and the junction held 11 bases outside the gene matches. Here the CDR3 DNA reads TGTGCCAGCAGTGGCCCCCCTAGCGGGCAATACTACAATGAGCAGTTCTTC. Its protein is CASSGPPSGQYYNEQFF.

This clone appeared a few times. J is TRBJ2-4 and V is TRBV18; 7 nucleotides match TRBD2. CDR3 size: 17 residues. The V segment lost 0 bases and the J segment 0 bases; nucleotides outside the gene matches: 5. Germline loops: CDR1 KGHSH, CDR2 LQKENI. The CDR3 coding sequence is TGTGCCAGCTCACCACCGGGAGGGTGGGGAGCCAAAAACATTCAGTACTTC. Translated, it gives CASSPPGGWGAKNIQYF.

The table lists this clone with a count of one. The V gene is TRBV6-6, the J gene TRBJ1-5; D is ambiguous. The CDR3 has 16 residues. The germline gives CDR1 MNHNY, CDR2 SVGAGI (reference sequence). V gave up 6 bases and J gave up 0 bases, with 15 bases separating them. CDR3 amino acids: CASRRYSPHSNQPQHF. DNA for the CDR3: TGTGCCAGCAGACGTTACAGTCCTCATAGCAATCAGCCCCAGCATTTT.

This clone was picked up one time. CDR3 DNA sequence: TGTGCCAGCAGTGAATATCTAGCGGGAGTAGGGTCCTACAATGAGCAGTTCTTC. This encodes CASSEYLAGVGSYNEQFF. The chain combines TRBV25-1 with TRBJ2-1; TRBD2 matches 10 bases. The CDR3 extends over 18 amino acids. Germline trimming cut 0 bases from V and 1 base from J; bases unmatched to any gene: 6. Germline V gene data show CDR1 as MGHDK and CDR2 as SYGVNS.

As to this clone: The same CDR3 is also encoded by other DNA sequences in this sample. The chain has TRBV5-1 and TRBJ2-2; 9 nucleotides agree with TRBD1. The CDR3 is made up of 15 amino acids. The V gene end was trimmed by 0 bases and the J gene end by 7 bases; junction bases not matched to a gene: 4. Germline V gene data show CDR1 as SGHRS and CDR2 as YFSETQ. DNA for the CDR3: TGCGCCAGCAGCTTGGGGAGGGGACAGGGCGGGGAGCTGTTTTTT. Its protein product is CASSLGRGQGGELFF.

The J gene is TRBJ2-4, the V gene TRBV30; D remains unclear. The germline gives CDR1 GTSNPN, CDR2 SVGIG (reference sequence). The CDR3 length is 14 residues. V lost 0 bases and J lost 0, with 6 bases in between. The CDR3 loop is CAWSVALAKNIQYF. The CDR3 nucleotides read TGTGCCTGGAGTGTCGCACTAGCCAAAAACATTCAGTACTTC.

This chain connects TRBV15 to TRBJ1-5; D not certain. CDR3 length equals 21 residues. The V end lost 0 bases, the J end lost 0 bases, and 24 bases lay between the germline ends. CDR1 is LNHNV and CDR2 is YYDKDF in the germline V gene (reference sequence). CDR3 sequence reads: CATSREGAAPLAMYSNQPQHF. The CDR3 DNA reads TGTGCCACCAGCAGAGAAGGCGCAGCGCCCCTGGCCATGTATAGCAATCAGCCCCAGCATTTT.

Written as DNA, the CDR3 is TGCGCCAGCAGCTCCCGACAGGACCACACAGATACGCAGTATTTT. This sequence encodes CASSSRQDHTDTQYF. V usage is TRBV5-1 and J usage is TRBJ2-3; D is possibly TRBD1 (6 bases). The CDR3 sequence is 15 residues long. V lost 3 bases to trimming and J lost 2 bases, with 13 bases between them. In germline, CDR1 is SGHRS, CDR2 YFSETQ.